The TCR beta chain under discussion was sequenced for a study of shared clonotypes between healthy human individuals. Study context: Per-donor plates numbered three CD4 naive, three CD4 memory, two CD8 naive and one CD8 memory. Study-level points and caveats: Deeper or shallower sequencing was expected to change how clonotypes are shared among donors.

CD45RO-negative CD8 cells positively selected for CCR7 made up the naive population, which excluded terminally differentiated effector memory CD45RA+ cells. The trim removed 2 bases at V and 3 bases at J, leaving 2 bases unmatched. The length of the CDR3 is 15 residues. CDR1 and CDR2 from the germline V gene are MNHEY and SVGAGI. As to this clone: What it binds is not known.

Only in-frame clones appear in the TCRdb table, and some are missing; sequencing was by immunoSEQ multiplex PCR. Of around 2,100,000 clones in the sample, approximately 94% were seen once. This clonotype was sampled from a man in his late teens or twenties in good health. The rearrangement links TRBV6-5 to TRBJ2-5; 11 bases are a match to TRBD2. The sequencing sample was made of naive CD8+ T cells sorted from blood. The CDR3 sequence is CASSYATSGEETQYF. The CDR3 DNA sequence: TGTGCCAGCAGTTACGCGACTAGCGGGGAAGAGACCCAGTACTTC.